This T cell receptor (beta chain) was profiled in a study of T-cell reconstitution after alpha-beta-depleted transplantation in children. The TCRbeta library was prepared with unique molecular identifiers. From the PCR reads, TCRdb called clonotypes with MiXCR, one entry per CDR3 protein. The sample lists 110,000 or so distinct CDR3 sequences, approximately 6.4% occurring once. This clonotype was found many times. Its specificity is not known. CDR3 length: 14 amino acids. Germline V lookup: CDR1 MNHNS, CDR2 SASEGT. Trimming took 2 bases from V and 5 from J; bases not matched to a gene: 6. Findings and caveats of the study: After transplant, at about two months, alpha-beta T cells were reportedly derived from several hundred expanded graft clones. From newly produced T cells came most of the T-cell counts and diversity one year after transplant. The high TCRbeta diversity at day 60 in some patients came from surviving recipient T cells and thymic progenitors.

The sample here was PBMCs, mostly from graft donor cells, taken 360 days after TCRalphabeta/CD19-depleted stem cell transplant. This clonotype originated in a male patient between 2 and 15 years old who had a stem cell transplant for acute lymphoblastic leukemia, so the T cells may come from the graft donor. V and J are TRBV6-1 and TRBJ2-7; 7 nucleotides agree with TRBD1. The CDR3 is CASSEYPGQNEQYF. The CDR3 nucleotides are TGTGCCAGCAGTGAATATCCGGGACAGAACGAGCAGTACTTC.